The 24 T cell receptor beta chains below come from one sample, sequenced in a study of early T cells in non-severe SARS-CoV-2 infection. MiXCR, applied by TCRdb to the 5' RACE reads, yields one record per CDR3 protein. This sample carries about 49,000 distinct CDR3 sequences, around 12% of them seen once, and the ten largest clones take about 2.7%. Sequences were derived from whole blood, sampled at baseline. The source of these receptors is an adult who was a healthcare worker with PCR-confirmed SARS-CoV-2 infection or an uninfected control (not recorded which).

This CDR3 reads CASSSPTENYGYTF. CDR3 coding DNA: TGTGCCAGCAGTTCCCCGACAGAAAACTATGGCTACACCTTC. The V call is TRBV28, the J call TRBJ1-2; TRBD1 might be the D (5 bases). The ends were cut back, 4 bases at V and 2 bases at J, with 11 bases in the middle. Germline values: CDR1 MDHEN, CDR2 SYDVKM. The CDR3 loop spans 14 amino acids.

This sequence joins TRBV3-1 and TRBJ2-3, with 10 nucleotides matching TRBD2. In germline, CDR1 is LGHDT, CDR2 YNNKEL (reference sequence). V lost 9 bases and J lost 5; bases outside the gene matches: 14. This CDR3 spans 16 amino acids. The CDR3 DNA reads TGTGCCAGTCAAGAAGGACTAGCGGCTCGCAGAGATACGCAGTATTTT. This encodes CASQEGLAARRDTQYF.

This clonotype came up a few times. The chain has TRBV20-1 and TRBJ2-1, with a tentative D call TRBD2 (5 bases). V was cut by 5 bases and J by 0 bases, with 14 bases left in between. Germline V gene lookup returns CDR1 DFQATT and CDR2 SNEGSKA (reference sequence). The CDR3 has 15 residues. CDR3 DNA: TGCAGTGCTCCCCCGGACTCGAGCTCCTACAATGAGCAGTTCTTC. This sequence encodes CSAPPDSSSYNEQFF.

This clonotype was recorded a few times. V and J are TRBV14 and TRBJ2-2; maybe TRBD2 (6 bases). This CDR3 contains 15 residues. Germline-derived CDR1 and CDR2 are SGHDN and FVKESK. Trimming took off 4 bases at V and 2 bases at J, with 11 bases between the two ends. The CDR3: CASSRRGLNTGELFF. In DNA, the CDR3 is TGTGCCAGCAGCCGACGGGGACTTAACACCGGGGAGCTGTTTTTT.

The rearrangement links TRBV5-4 to TRBJ2-3; TRBD2 agrees at 13 bases. V lost 4 bases to trimming and J lost 4 bases; unmatched junction nucleotides: 9. The CDR3 has 17 residues. Per the germline V gene, CDR1 is SGHNT and CDR2 is YYREEE (reference sequence). CDR3 residues: CASSIGLAGARADTQYF. The CDR3 nucleotides are TGTGCCAGCAGCATAGGACTAGCGGGAGCCAGGGCAGATACGCAGTATTTT.

The chain couples TRBV4-3 to TRBJ2-2; 7 nucleotides align to TRBD2. The germline gives CDR1 LGHNA, CDR2 YSLEER. The CDR3 has 16 residues. J gave up 5 bases and V 4 bases, and 10 bases lay outside the gene matches. CDR3 loop: CASSPRRAGKTGELFF. DNA of the CDR3: TGCGCCAGCAGCCCCCGAAGAGCGGGAAAAACCGGGGAGCTGTTTTTT.

This clonotype has ten or more counts. The rearrangement links TRBV29-1 to TRBJ1-2; D not resolved. Germline V gene data show CDR1 as SQVTM and CDR2 as ANQGSEA. The CDR3 contains 12 residues. V lost 2 bases and J 4 bases, leaving 8 bases between the germline ends. The CDR3 bases are TGCAGCGTTGAATTATACTCCTATGGCTACACCTTC. Its protein product is CSVELYSYGYTF. The full variable domain, rest sourced from reference TRBV29-1 and TRBJ1-2, is SAVISQKPSRDICQRGTSLTIQCQVDSQVTMMFWYRQQPGQSLTLIATANQGSEATYESGFVIDKFPISRPNLTFSTLTVSNMSPEDSSIYLCSVELYSYGYTFGSGTRLTVV.

The gene calls are TRBV7-2 and TRBJ2-7; 8 positions agree with TRBD1. The CDR3 has 15 residues. CDR1 SGHTA and CDR2 FQGNSA come from the germline V gene. Unmatched junction bases numbered 9, after V lost 5 bases and J lost 3 bases. The CDR3 sequence: CASSLEAGQGYEQYF. CDR3 in DNA: TGTGCCAGCAGCCTAGAAGCTGGACAGGGCTACGAGCAGTACTTC.

This clonotype has a count of ten or more. The J gene is TRBJ2-7, the V gene TRBV7-2; D is perhaps TRBD2 (6 bases). Between the trimmed V and J ends, which lost 4 bases and 5 bases, there was a span of 12 bases. Germline CDR1 is SGHTA and CDR2 is FQGNSA. The CDR3 is 13 amino acids. CDR3 loop: CASSWRDGNEQYF. The CDR3 bases are TGTGCCAGCAGCTGGAGGGACGGTAACGAGCAGTACTTC.

V gene TRBV28 combines with J gene TRBJ1-2; the D gene is possibly TRBD1 (5 bases). The V end was cut by 1 base, the J end by 0 bases, with 12 bases between. CDR1 MDHEN and CDR2 SYDVKM come from the germline V gene. The CDR3 runs 16 residues. The CDR3, as DNA: TGTGCCAGCAGTTTATCGCAGGGCAAAACTAACTATGGCTACACCTTC. This sequence encodes CASSLSQGKTNYGYTF.

CDR3 residues: CASGRVAGVFHEQYF. The CDR3 nucleotides read TGTGCCAGCGGTCGCGTCGCGGGAGTCTTCCACGAGCAGTACTTC. The rearrangement uses TRBV2 and TRBJ2-7; 7 nucleotides match TRBD2. After removal of 8 bases from V and 5 bases from J, the junction contained 15 bases not matched to a gene. This CDR3 is built from 15 residues. The germline V gene encodes CDR1 SNHLY and CDR2 FYNNEI.

Ten or more counts support this clonotype. V usage is TRBV27 and J usage is TRBJ1-2, with D uncertain. Germline values: CDR1 MNHEY, CDR2 SMNVEV (reference sequence). The CDR3 is made up of 14 amino acids. V lost 5 bases and J lost 8, with 18 bases in between. CDR3 DNA sequence: TGTGCCAGCAGTCCCCACTCGGGAACGCAAGGCTACACCTTC. Protein: CASSPHSGTQGYTF.

This clonotype was detected only a few times. DNA for the CDR3: TGTGCCAGCAGTTTTGGGTTCGGGGACACTGAAGCTTTCTTT. Translated, it gives CASSFGFGDTEAFF. This rearrangement joins TRBV27 to TRBJ1-1; D is unclear. The CDR3 contains 14 residues. Looked up from germline, CDR1 is MNHEY and CDR2 is SMNVEV (reference sequence). Trimming took off 3 bases at V and 3 bases at J, with 11 bases between the two ends.

The sample holds a few counts of this clonotype. The rearrangement uses TRBV6-2 or TRBV6-3 and TRBJ2-5, with a possible D match to TRBD2 (5 bases). Germline V gene lookup returns CDR1 MNHEY and CDR2 SVGEGT. Trimming removed 8 bases at V and 2 bases at J, with 15 bases between. CDR3 length: 14 amino acids. The CDR3 nucleotides are TGTGCCAGCGGGGTTTTAGCGTCACAAGAGACCCAGTACTTC. Amino acids: CASGVLASQETQYF.

V is TRBV20-1 and J is TRBJ2-1, with D perhaps matching TRBD2 (5 bases). Germline V gives CDR1 DFQATT, CDR2 SNEGSKA (reference sequence). Trimming shortened V by 0 bases and J by 3 bases, and 15 bases separated the two germline ends. The CDR3 contains 16 residues. CDR3 coding DNA: TGCAGTGCTAGAGATGGTGAGCGGCGAGTCTACAATGAGCAGTTCTTC. This gives the protein CSARDGERRVYNEQFF.

This clonotype was counted between two and nine times. V and J are TRBV29-1 and TRBJ2-5, with D unresolved. The CDR3 length is 12 residues. Germline assignment: CDR1 SQVTM and CDR2 ANQGSEA. Trimming took off 2 bases at V and 4 bases at J, with 8 bases between the two ends. CDR3 DNA sequence: TGCAGCGTTGAATTTTACGGAGAGACCCAGTACTTC. Its translation: CSVEFYGETQYF.

This sequence joins TRBV5-4 and TRBJ2-7; 7 positions match TRBD1. The V gene's germline CDR1 is SGHNT and CDR2 YYREEE (reference sequence). This CDR3 region has 15 residues. V dropped 5 bases and J dropped 2; count of bases not matched to a gene: 10. In nucleotides, the CDR3 is TGTGCCAGCAGGATCGGGACAGATCCTCCCTACGAGCAGTACTTC. It yields the protein CASRIGTDPPYEQYF.

Sample share makes this clonotype medium-sized (0.01 to 0.1%). The CDR3 here is CASSLEGSNEQFF. CDR3 DNA sequence: TGCGCCAGCAGCTTGGAGGGGAGCAATGAGCAGTTCTTC. V is TRBV5-1 and J is TRBJ2-1, with D perhaps TRBD1 or TRBD2 (5 bases each). There are 13 residues in the CDR3. Germline V gene sequence: CDR1 SGHRS, CDR2 YFSETQ. The V gene lost 0 bases and the J gene lost 6 bases, with 7 bases spanning the gap.

A few counts support this clonotype. The chain carries TRBV7-2 and TRBJ2-5; unclear D gene. The CDR3 totals 14 residues. Trimming stripped 0 bases from V and 5 bases from J, with 10 bases between. Per germline, CDR1 SGHTA and CDR2 FQGNSA. The chain's CDR3 is CASSLAPEGETQYF. The DNA of the CDR3 is TGTGCCAGCAGCTTAGCTCCAGAAGGGGAGACCCAGTACTTC.

The chain carries TRBV6-4 and TRBJ1-1; the match to TRBD1 covers 8 bases. This CDR3 is 13 amino acids long. Per germline, CDR1 MRHNA and CDR2 SNTAGT. J lost 4 bases, V lost 6 bases, and 4 bases had no gene match. This CDR3 is CASSITGGTEAFF. Here the CDR3 DNA reads TGTGCCAGCAGCATTACAGGGGGCACTGAAGCTTTCTTT.

Many counts were recorded for this clonotype. J is TRBJ1-5 and V is TRBV27; possibly TRBD1 for D (6 bases). V was trimmed by 6 bases and J by 3 bases, leaving 9 bases between them. The CDR3 runs 13 residues. Germline lookup yields CDR1 MNHEY and CDR2 SMNVEV (reference sequence). DNA for the CDR3: TGTGCCAGCAGACAGGGATCCAATCAGCCCCAGCATTTT. Its protein is CASRQGSNQPQHF.

The chain links TRBV4-3 to TRBJ1-5; D is unclear. Trimming removed 2 bases at V and 4 bases at J, with 6 bases between. This CDR3 has 13 amino acids. Germline assignment: CDR1 LGHNA and CDR2 YSLEER. The CDR3 nucleotides are TGCGCCAGCAGCCAACAGGCGAATCAGCCCCAGCATTTT. This codes for CASSQQANQPQHF.

J is TRBJ1-1 and V is TRBV29-1, with 9 bases that match TRBD1. This CDR3 comprises 13 residues. The ends lost 3 bases at V and 6 bases at J; junction bases unmatched: 5. The germline V gene encodes CDR1 SQVTM and CDR2 ANQGSEA. CDR3 loop: CSVDPRTGAEAFF. DNA for the CDR3: TGCAGCGTTGACCCAAGGACAGGGGCTGAAGCTTTCTTT.

This clonotype was detected many times. V usage is TRBV19 and J usage is TRBJ2-1, with D possibly matching TRBD2 (6 bases). Trimming removed 3 bases from V and 1 base from J, with 10 bases in between. The CDR3 is 15 amino acids. Germline V gene lookup returns CDR1 LNHDA and CDR2 SQIVND (reference sequence). CDR3 sequence (DNA): TGTGCCAGTAGTATCCAGGGACTTTCCTACAATGAGCAGTTCTTC. Translated, it gives CASSIQGLSYNEQFF.